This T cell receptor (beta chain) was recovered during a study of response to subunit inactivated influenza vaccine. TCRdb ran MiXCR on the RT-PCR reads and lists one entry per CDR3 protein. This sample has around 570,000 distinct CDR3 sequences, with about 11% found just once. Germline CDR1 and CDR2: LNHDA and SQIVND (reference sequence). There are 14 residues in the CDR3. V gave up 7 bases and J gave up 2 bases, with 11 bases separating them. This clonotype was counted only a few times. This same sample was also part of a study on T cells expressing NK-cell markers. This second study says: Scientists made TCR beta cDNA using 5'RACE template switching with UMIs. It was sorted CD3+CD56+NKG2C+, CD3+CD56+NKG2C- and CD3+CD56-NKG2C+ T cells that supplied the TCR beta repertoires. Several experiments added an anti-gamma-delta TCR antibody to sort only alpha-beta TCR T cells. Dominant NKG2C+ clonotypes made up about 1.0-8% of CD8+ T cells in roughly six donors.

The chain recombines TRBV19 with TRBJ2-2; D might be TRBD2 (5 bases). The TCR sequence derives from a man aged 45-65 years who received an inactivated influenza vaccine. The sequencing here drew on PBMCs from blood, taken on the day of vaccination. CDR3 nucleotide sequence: TGTGCCAGTACCCCGGGGTCTAACACCGGGGAGCTGTTTTTT. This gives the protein CASTPGSNTGELFF.